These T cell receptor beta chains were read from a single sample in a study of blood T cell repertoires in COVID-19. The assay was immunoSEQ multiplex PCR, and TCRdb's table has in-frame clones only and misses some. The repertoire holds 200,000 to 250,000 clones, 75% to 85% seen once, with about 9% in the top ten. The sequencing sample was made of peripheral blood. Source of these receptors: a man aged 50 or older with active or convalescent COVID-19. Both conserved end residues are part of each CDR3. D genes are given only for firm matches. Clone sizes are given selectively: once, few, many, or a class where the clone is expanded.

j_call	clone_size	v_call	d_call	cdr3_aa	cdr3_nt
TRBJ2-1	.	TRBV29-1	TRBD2	CSVDPGLAGIYNEQFF	TGCAGCGTTGACCCGGGACTAGCGGGGATATACAATGAGCAGTTCTTC
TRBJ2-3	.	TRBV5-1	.	CASSLAGVGPDTQYF	TGCGCCAGCAGCTTGGCGGGGGTAGGGCCAGATACGCAGTATTTT
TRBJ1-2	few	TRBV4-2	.	CASSQWRNYGYTF	TGTGCCAGCAGCCAATGGAGGAACTATGGCTACACCTTC
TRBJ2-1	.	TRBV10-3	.	CAISPRGVGAVGSYNEQFF	TGTGCCATCAGTCCCCGGGGAGTGGGGGCAGTGGGCTCCTACAATGAGCAGTTCTTC
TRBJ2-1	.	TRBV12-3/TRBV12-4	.	CASSLYNEQFF	TGTGCCAGCAGTCTGTACAATGAGCAGTTCTTC
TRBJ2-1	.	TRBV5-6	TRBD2	CASRRAPSGGDEQFF	TGTGCCAGCAGGCGCGCCCCTAGCGGGGGCGATGAGCAGTTCTTC
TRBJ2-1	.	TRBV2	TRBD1	CASRAGQGSHEQFF	TGTGCCAGCAGGGCCGGACAGGGTAGCCATGAGCAGTTCTTC
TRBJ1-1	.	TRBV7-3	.	CASGYRATEAFF	TGTGCCAGCGGATACAGGGCCACTGAAGCTTTCTTT
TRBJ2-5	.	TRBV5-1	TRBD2	CASSFNGEGETQYF	TGCGCCAGCAGCTTCAATGGGGAGGGGGAGACCCAGTACTTC
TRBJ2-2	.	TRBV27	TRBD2	CASSPPGLAGADGELFF	TGTGCCAGCAGCCCCCCGGGACTAGCGGGAGCTGACGGGGAGCTGTTTTTT
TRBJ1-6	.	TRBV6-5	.	CASSYRRDGSPLHF	TGTGCCAGCAGTTATCGGCGGGATGGATCACCCCTCCACTTT